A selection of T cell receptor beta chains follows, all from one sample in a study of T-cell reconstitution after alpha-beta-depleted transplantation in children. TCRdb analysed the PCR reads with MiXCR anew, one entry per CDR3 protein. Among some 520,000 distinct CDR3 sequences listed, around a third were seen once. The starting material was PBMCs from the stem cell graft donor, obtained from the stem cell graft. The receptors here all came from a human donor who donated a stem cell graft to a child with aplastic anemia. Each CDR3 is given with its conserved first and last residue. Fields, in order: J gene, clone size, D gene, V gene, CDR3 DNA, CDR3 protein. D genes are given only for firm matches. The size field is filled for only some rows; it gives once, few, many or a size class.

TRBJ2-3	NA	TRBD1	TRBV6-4	TGTGCCAGCAGTGAAACAGGGGGCGCAGATACGCAGTATTTT	CASSETGGADTQYF
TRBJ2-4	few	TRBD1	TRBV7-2	TGTGCCAGCAGCTTGATTGGGACAGGGTCGAACATTCAGTACTTC	CASSLIGTGSNIQYF
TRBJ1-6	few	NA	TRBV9	TGTGCCAGCAGCGTAGATGGATTCTCCTATAATTCACCCCTCCACTTT	CASSVDGFSYNSPLHF
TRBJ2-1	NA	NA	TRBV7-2	TGTGCCAGCAGCTTAGCTGTAAACAATGAGCAGTTCTTC	CASSLAVNNEQFF
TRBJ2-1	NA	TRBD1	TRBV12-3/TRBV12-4	TGTGCCAGCAGAAACGGACAGGGGGCGTACAATGAGCAGTTCTTC	CASRNGQGAYNEQFF
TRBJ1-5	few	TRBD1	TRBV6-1	TGTGCCAGCAGTCAAAGACAGGGGGGGAGCAATCAGCCCCAGCATTTT	CASSQRQGGSNQPQHF
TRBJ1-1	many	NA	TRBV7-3	TGTGCCAGCAGCACCCAAGGGGTTGAAAAGGCTTTCTTT	CASSTQGVEKAFF
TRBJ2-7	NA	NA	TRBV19	TGTGCCAGTAGTATCGGAAACTCCTACGAGCAGTACTTC	CASSIGNSYEQYF
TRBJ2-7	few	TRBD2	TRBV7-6	TGTGCCAGCAGCTTAGCCTCCGGGACTAGCGCCTACGAGCAGTACTTC	CASSLASGTSAYEQYF
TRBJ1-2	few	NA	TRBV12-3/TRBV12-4	TGTGCCAGCAGTTGGGGGTATGGCTACACCTTC	CASSWGYGYTF
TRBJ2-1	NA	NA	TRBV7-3	TGTGCCAGCAGCCCTTCCAAGAGTGAGCAGTTCTTC	CASSPSKSEQFF
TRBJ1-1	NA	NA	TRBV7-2	TGTGCCAGCAGCCGGGATTCGAGAGCTTTCTTT	CASSRDSRAFF
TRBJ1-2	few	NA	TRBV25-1	TGTGCCAGCAGTGAATGGGGCGTCCTGGACTATGGCTACACCTTC	CASSEWGVLDYGYTF
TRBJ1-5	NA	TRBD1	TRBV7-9	TGTGCCAGCAGCCGTGGACAGGGGGAGGTCAATCAGCCCCAGCATTTT	CASSRGQGEVNQPQHF
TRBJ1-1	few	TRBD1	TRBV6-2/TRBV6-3	TGTGCCAGCAGTTACGACAGGGGGCGAGTGAACACTGAAGCTTTCTTT	CASSYDRGRVNTEAFF
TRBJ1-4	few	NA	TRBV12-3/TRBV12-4	TGTGCCAGCAGTTTCAGTGTCTTAGGGTCAACTAATGAAAAACTGTTTTTT	CASSFSVLGSTNEKLFF
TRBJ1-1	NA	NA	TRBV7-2	TGTGCCAGCAGCTTAGTGTCGTTAAACACTGAAGCTTTCTTT	CASSLVSLNTEAFF
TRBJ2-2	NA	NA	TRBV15	TGTGCCACCAGCAGAGGGGCAGGGCCCGGGGAGCTGTTTTTT	CATSRGAGPGELFF
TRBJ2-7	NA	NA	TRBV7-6	TGTGCCAGCAGCTCTAATAACCGGGACGGCACCGAGCAGTACTTC	CASSSNNRDGTEQYF
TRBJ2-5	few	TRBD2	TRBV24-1	TGTGCCACCAGTGATTTAAGCGGGAGTGGGAAAGAGACCCAGTACTTC	CATSDLSGSGKETQYF
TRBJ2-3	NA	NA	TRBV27	TGTGCCAGCAGTATCTCGGGAGTTGGGACAGATACGCAGTATTTT	CASSISGVGTDTQYF
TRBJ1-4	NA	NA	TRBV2	TGTGCCAGCACCCGAAGCGGGGGGCCTAATGAAAAACTGTTTTTT	CASTRSGGPNEKLFF
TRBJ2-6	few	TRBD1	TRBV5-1	TGCGCCAGCAGCTTGCTACAGGGGGCCAACGGCCTGACTTTC	CASSLLQGANGLTF
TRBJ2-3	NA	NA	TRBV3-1	TGTGCCAGCAGCCGCAACCCCCCAGATACGCAGTATTTT	CASSRNPPDTQYF
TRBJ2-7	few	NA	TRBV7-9	TGTGCCAGCAGCTCTCGGGACACCTACGAGCAGTACTTC	CASSSRDTYEQYF
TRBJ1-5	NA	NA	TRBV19	TGTGCCACAGAACCCCTGGGGGGAGGCAATCAGCCCCAGCATTTT	CATEPLGGGNQPQHF
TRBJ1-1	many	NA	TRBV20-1	TGCAGTGCTTCTGAGTTCGGGGCCAACACTGAAGCTTTCTTT	CSASEFGANTEAFF
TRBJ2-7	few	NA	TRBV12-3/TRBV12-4	TGTGCCAGCAGTTTAGTCAGGGACGAGCAGTACTTC	CASSLVRDEQYF
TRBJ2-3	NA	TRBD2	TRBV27	TGTGCCAGCAGTCACCCAGCGGGAAGCGCAGATACGCAGTATTTT	CASSHPAGSADTQYF
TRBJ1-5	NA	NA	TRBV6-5	TGTGCCAGCAGAAGTAGCAATCAGCCCCAGCATTTT	CASRSSNQPQHF
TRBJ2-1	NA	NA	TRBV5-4	TGTGCCAGCAGCTTGGGTGGGAATTACGGGAAGCAGAAGTTCTTC	CASSLGGNYGKQKFF
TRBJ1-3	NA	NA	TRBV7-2	TGTGCCAGCAGCTTAGTCGAGGGAACTGGAAACACCATATATTTT	CASSLVEGTGNTIYF
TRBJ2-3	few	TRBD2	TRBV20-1	TGCAGTCCTAGCTCTCCCCCCGGGCTAGCGGCCAGCACAGATACGCAGTATTTT	CSPSSPPGLAASTDTQYF
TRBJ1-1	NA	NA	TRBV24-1	TGTGCCACCAGTGATTCCTGGGACGGGGCTGAAGCTTTCTTT	CATSDSWDGAEAFF
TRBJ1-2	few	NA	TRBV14	TGTGCCAGCAGCCCCCTCGGAGGGTTCGACTATGGCTACACCTTC	CASSPLGGFDYGYTF
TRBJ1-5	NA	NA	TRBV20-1	TGCAGTGCTAGAGAGGTTAATCAGCCCCAGCATTTT	CSAREVNQPQHF
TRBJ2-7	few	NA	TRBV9	TGTGCCAGCGGTCGCGAGGCCAAAAGCTCCTACGAGCAGTACTTC	CASGREAKSSYEQYF
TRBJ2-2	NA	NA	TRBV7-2	TGTGCCAGCAGCTTATATACGACCGGGGAGCTGTTTTTT	CASSLYTTGELFF
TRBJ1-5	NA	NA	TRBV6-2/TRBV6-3	TGTGCCAGCAGTTACGTAACGACGACTCAGCCCCAGCATTTT	CASSYVTTTQPQHF
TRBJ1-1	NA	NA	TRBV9	TGTGCCAGCAGCGTAGGTACAGGTACCATGAACACTGAAGCTTTCTTT	CASSVGTGTMNTEAFF
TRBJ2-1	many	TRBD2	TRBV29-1	TGCAGCGTTGGGGAGACTAGCGGTACAGAGCAGTTCTTC	CSVGETSGTEQFF
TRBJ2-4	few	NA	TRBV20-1	TGCAGTGCTATTTCGGGAGACGCCAAAAACATTCAGTACTTC	CSAISGDAKNIQYF
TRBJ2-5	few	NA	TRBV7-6	TGTGCCAGCAGCTTAACCCGGGGAGGAGAGACCCAGTACTTC	CASSLTRGGETQYF
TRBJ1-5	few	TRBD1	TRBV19	TGTGCCAGTAGTATATGGACAGGGAACAATCAGCCCCAGCATTTT	CASSIWTGNNQPQHF
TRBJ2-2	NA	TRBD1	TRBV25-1	TGTGCCAGCAGTGAAGGGGACAGGGACACCGGGGAGCTGTTT	CASSEGDRDTGELF
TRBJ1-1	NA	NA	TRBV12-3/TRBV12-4	TGTGCCAGCAGTCCCAACCGGGGGGTGGCTTTCTTT	CASSPNRGVAFF
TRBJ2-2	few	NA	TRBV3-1	TGTGCCAGCAGCCAGATGGACGGCACCGGGGAGCTGTTTTTT	CASSQMDGTGELFF
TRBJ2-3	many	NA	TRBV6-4	TGTGCCAGCAGTGTAAGAGACGGGGGAGGAGATACGCAGTATTTT	CASSVRDGGGDTQYF
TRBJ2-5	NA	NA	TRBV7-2	TGTGCCAGCGCCGCCCATTTCGAGACCCAGTACTTC	CASAAHFETQYF
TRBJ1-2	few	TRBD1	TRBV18	TGTGCCAGCTCACCACCGCAGGGGGTTGGTGGCTACACCTTC	CASSPPQGVGGYTF
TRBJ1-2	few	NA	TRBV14	TGTGCCAGCAGCCAAGAACCCTACTATGGCTACACCTTC	CASSQEPYYGYTF
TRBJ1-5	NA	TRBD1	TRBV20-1	TGCAGTGCTAAACAGGGGGCGGGCAATCAGCCCCAGCATTTT	CSAKQGAGNQPQHF
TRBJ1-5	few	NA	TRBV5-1	TGCGCCAGCAGCTTGGGGGAGATGAGCAATCAGCCCCAGCATTTT	CASSLGEMSNQPQHF
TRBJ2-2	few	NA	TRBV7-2	TGTGCCAGCAAAGGGGGGAGGAAGACCGGGGAGCTGTTTTTT	CASKGGRKTGELFF
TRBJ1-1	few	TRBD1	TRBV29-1	TGCAGCGTTTACCGGGACAGGGGCGACACTGAAGCTTTCTTT	CSVYRDRGDTEAFF